A selection of T cell receptor beta chains follows, all from one sample in a study of blood T cell repertoires in COVID-19. TCRdb keeps only in-frame clones here, not all; method: immunoSEQ multiplex PCR. The sample shows about 58,000 clones, around 85% of them seen only once. The sequenced sample was peripheral blood. The source is a man in his forties with active COVID-19. Each CDR3 is given with its conserved first and last residue. D genes are given only for firm matches. Some rows mark clone size as missing; the rest say once, few, many or name a class of expanded clone.

>TRBD2|TRBJ2-7|few|TRBV4-2
TGTGCCAGCAGCAAAGGACTAGAGCCCTACGAGCAGTACTTC
CASSKGLEPYEQYF
>-|TRBJ1-1|few|TRBV6-5
TGTGCCAGCAGTTACTCATACGGGGAGGCTTTCTTT
CASSYSYGEAFF
>TRBD2|TRBJ2-1|-|TRBV9
TGTGCCAGCAGCCCGAGCGGGAGCTCCTACAATGAGCAGTTCTTC
CASSPSGSSYNEQFF
>-|TRBJ2-2|-|TRBV24-1
TGTGCCACCAGTGATGGTAACAGGGGACTGCCGAACACCGGGGAGCTGTTTTTT
CATSDGNRGLPNTGELFF
>-|TRBJ2-3|-|TRBV2
TGTGCCTGCTCCCGTAGAGATACGCAGTATTTT
CACSRRDTQYF
>TRBD1|TRBJ2-7|-|TRBV11-2
TGTGCCAGCAGCTTAGGATCAGGGGGAGAGCAGTACTTC
CASSLGSGGEQYF
>TRBD2|TRBJ2-1|-|TRBV3-1/TRBV3-2
TGTGCCAGCAGCCAAGGAATAAAGGTGGCGGGAGGGGGTAATGAGCAGTTCTTC
CASSQGIKVAGGGNEQFF
>TRBD1|TRBJ1-2|-|TRBV19
TGTGCCAGTAGTTCCCGACAGGGCCTCTACACCTTC
CASSSRQGLYTF
>-|TRBJ2-1|-|TRBV10-3
TGTGCCATCAGTGATGTGGCTAGCTCCTACAATGAGCAGTTCTTC
CAISDVASSYNEQFF
>-|TRBJ1-1|-|TRBV12-3/TRBV12-4
TGTGCCAGCAGTTGGGCCAGCAACACTGAAGCTTTCTTT
CASSWASNTEAFF
>-|TRBJ1-1|-|TRBV29-1
TGCAGCACCTCCCTTGGGCGCGAAGGTGAAGCTTTCTTT
CSTSLGREGEAFF
>TRBD2|TRBJ2-7|-|TRBV24-1
TGTGCCACCAGTGATCGGCGAGCGGGGGGCGTAATGAACGAGCAGTACTTC
CATSDRRAGGVMNEQYF
>-|TRBJ2-7|-|TRBV10-2
TGCGCCAGCAGTAACGGGTTGAACTACGAGCAGTACTTC
CASSNGLNYEQYF
>TRBD1|TRBJ1-6|few|TRBV6-5
TGTGCCAGCTCGGAGACAGGGAAGGCACCCCTCCACTTT
CASSETGKAPLHF
>TRBD2|TRBJ2-5|-|TRBV9
TGTGCCAGCAGCGTAGAACCTAGCGGGAGTAAGACCCAGTACTTC
CASSVEPSGSKTQYF
>-|TRBJ2-7|-|TRBV9
TGTGCCAGCAGCGTAGGGCGGGGGCGGTCCTACGAGCAGTACTTC
CASSVGRGRSYEQYF
>-|TRBJ1-3|-|TRBV28
TGTGCCAGCAGTTTTATCGGACAGCAGTTTGGAAACACCATATATTTT
CASSFIGQQFGNTIYF